The rows below give T cell receptor beta chains drawn from one sample of a study of response to subunit inactivated influenza vaccine. TCRdb redid the calling of the RT-PCR reads with MiXCR, one entry per CDR3 protein. The sample carries under 500,000 distinct CDR3 sequences, about a tenth recorded once. The material was PBMCs from blood, obtained roughly 6 weeks after vaccination. These receptor sequences come from a man in his fifties who received an inactivated influenza vaccine. The CDR3 runs from the conserved cysteine through the conserved F or W. The D gene is left open where the match is weak. Size is omitted from some rows. Given values are once, few, many or a class for expanded clones.

clone_size	v_call	d_call	j_call	cdr3_nt	cdr3_aa
many	TRBV4-3	NA	TRBJ2-1	TGCGCCAGCAGCCAAGATAGTTGGACTACGAACAATGAGCAGTTCTTC	CASSQDSWTTNNEQFF
many	TRBV5-1	NA	TRBJ1-1	TGCGCCAGCAGCTTGGCCGCCCGCATGAACACTGAAGCTTTCTTT	CASSLAARMNTEAFF
many	TRBV6-1	NA	TRBJ1-6	TGTGCCAGCAGCGCCGCCGGCAGGGGCCATAATTCACCCCTCCACTTT	CASSAAGRGHNSPLHF
NA	TRBV5-5	TRBD2	TRBJ2-7	TGTGCCAGCAGCTTGGACCCTAGCGGGGGTCGCTACGAGCAGTACTTC	CASSLDPSGGRYEQYF
many	TRBV4-3	TRBD1	TRBJ2-7	TGCGCCAGCAGCCAAGACCGGACAGGGTTGTACGAGCAGTACTTC	CASSQDRTGLYEQYF
NA	TRBV4-3	NA	TRBJ2-3	TGCGCCAGCAGCCAGGAAACAGGGACAAGCACAGATACGCAGTATTTT	CASSQETGTSTDTQYF
few	TRBV19	TRBD1	TRBJ2-1	TGTGCCAGTAGTGTCGGGACAGGGTTCAATGAGCAGTTCTTC	CASSVGTGFNEQFF
NA	TRBV5-6	TRBD1	TRBJ1-2	TGTGCCAGCAGCTTCGGGACAGGGGTAGACTATGGCTACACCTTC	CASSFGTGVDYGYTF
few	TRBV24-1	NA	TRBJ1-2	TGTGCCACCAGGGATGGAGCTAACTATGGCTACACCTTC	CATRDGANYGYTF
NA	TRBV5-5	TRBD1	TRBJ1-3	TGTGCCAGCAGCCCGGGACAGCTTTCTGGAAACACCATATATTTT	CASSPGQLSGNTIYF
few	TRBV20-1	NA	TRBJ2-1	TGCAGTGCTAGAGCTTTAGGAGGTGGGTCCTACAATGAGCAGTTCTTC	CSARALGGGSYNEQFF
few	TRBV9	TRBD2	TRBJ2-1	TGTGCCAGCAGCCCCGAGGTAGCGGGAGCAGGTTTGGATGAGCAGTTCTTC	CASSPEVAGAGLDEQFF
many	TRBV4-2	TRBD1	TRBJ1-1	TGTGCCAGCAGCCAAGAGGCCGGGACAGGGGGGACAGCTTTCTTT	CASSQEAGTGGTAFF